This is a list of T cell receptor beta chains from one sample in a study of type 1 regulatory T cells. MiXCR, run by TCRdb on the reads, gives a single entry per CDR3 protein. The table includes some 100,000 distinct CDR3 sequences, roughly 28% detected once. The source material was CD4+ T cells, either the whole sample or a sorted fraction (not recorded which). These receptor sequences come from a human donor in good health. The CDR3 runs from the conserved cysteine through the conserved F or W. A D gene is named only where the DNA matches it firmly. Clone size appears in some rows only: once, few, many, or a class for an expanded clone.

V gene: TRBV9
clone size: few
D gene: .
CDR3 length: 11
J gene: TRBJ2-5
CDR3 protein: CARRVAGTQYF
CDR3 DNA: TGTGCCAGGAGGGTCGCGGGGACCCAGTACTTC

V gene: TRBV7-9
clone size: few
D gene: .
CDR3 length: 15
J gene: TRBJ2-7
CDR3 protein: CASSSRQDPGYEQYF
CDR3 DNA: TGTGCCAGCAGCTCCAGACAGGACCCGGGCTACGAGCAGTACTTC

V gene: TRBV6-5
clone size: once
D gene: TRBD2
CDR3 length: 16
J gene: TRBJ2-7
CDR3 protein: CASRTLPGGVAYEQYF
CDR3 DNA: TGTGCCAGCAGAACCCTCCCGGGGGGTGTTGCCTACGAGCAGTACTTC

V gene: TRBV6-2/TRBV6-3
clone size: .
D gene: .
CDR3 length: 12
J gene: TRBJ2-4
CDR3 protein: CATSVAKNIQYF
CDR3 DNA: TGTGCCACCTCCGTAGCCAAAAACATTCAGTACTTC

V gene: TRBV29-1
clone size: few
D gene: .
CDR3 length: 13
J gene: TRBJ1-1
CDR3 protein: CSAKRAENTEAFF
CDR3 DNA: TGCAGCGCGAAGCGGGCAGAGAACACTGAAGCTTTCTTT

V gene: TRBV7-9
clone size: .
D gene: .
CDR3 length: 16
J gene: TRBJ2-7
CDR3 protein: CASSAPRGAKRYEQYF
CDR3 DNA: TGTGCCAGCAGCGCCCCAAGGGGGGCAAAGCGTTACGAGCAGTACTTC

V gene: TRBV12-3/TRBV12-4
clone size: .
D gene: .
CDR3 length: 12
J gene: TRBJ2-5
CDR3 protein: CASSLTRETQYF
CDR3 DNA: TGTGCCAGCAGTTTGACCAGGGAGACCCAGTACTTC

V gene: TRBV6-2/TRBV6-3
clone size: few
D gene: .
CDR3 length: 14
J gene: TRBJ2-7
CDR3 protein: CASSYSRNSYEQYF
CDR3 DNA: TGTGCCAGCAGTTACTCGCGGAACTCCTACGAGCAGTACTTC

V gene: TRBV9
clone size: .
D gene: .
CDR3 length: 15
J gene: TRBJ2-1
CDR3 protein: CASSVSGASYNEQFF
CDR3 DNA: TGTGCCAGCAGCGTCTCGGGAGCGTCCTACAATGAGCAGTTCTTC

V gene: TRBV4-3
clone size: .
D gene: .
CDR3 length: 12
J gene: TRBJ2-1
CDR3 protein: CASSQDQAEQFF
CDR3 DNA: TGCGCCAGCAGCCAAGATCAAGCCGAGCAGTTCTTC

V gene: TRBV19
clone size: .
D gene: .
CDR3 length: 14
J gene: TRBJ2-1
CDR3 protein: CASSDRDADNEQFF
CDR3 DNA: TGTGCCAGTAGCGACCGGGACGCGGACAATGAGCAGTTCTTC

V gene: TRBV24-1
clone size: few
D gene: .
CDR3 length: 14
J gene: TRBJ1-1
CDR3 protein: CATYLGARDTEAFF
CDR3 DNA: TGTGCCACCTACTTGGGGGCTAGGGACACTGAAGCTTTCTTT

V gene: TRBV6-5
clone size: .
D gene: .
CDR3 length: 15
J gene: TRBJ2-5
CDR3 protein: CASSLAGQGPETQYF
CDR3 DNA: TGTGCCAGCAGCCTAGCGGGACAGGGCCCGGAGACCCAGTACTTC

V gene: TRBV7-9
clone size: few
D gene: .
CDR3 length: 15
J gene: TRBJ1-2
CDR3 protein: CASSFGSGVNYGYTF
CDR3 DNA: TGTGCCAGCAGCTTCGGATCCGGCGTTAACTATGGCTACACCTTC

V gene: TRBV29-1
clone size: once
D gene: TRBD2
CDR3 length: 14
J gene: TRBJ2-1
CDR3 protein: CSVIGLADYNEQFF
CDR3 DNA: TGCAGCGTCATTGGACTAGCGGATTACAATGAGCAGTTCTTC

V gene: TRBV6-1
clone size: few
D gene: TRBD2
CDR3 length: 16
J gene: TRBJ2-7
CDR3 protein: CASSEGTGLEGWGSYF
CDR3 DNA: TGTGCCAGCAGTGAAGGAACCGGACTAGAGGGATGGGGGTCGTACTTC

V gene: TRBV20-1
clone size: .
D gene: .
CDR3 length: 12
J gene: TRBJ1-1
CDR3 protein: CSAFRVNTEAFF
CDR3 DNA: TGCAGTGCTTTCAGGGTGAACACTGAAGCTTTCTTT

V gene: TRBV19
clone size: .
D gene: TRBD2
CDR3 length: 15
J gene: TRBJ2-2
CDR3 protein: CASSILAGHTGELFF
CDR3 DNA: TGTGCCAGTAGTATCCTAGCGGGACACACCGGGGAGCTGTTTTTT

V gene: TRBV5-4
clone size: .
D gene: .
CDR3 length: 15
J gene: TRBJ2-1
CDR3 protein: CASSVEGRRVNEQFF
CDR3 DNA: TGTGCCAGCAGCGTGGAGGGCAGGAGGGTCAATGAGCAGTTCTTC

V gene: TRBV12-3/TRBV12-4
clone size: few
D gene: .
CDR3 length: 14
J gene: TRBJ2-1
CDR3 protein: CASRGGQIYNEQFF
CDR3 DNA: TGTGCCAGCAGGGGGGGACAGATCTACAATGAGCAGTTCTTC

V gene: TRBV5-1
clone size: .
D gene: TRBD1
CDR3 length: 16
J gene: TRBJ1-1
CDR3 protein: CASRELWDSPNTEAFF
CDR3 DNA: TGCGCCAGCCGTGAATTATGGGACAGTCCGAACACTGAAGCTTTCTTT

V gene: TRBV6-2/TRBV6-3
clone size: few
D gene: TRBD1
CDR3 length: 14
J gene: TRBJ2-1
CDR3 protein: CASSSGGTYNEQFF
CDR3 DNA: TGTGCCAGCAGTTCAGGGGGCACCTACAATGAGCAGTTCTTC

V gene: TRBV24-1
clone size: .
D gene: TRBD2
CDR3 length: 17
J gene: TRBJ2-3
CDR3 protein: CATSDLHASGGTDTQYF
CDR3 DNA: TGTGCCACCAGTGATTTGCATGCTAGCGGAGGCACAGATACGCAGTATTTT

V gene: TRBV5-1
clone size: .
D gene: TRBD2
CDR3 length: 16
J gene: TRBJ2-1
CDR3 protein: CASSLGAGGTYNEQFF
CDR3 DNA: TGCGCCAGCAGCTTGGGAGCGGGAGGAACCTACAATGAGCAGTTCTTC

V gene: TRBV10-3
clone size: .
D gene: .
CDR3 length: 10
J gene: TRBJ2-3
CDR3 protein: CAIATDTQYF
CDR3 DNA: TGTGCCATCGCTACAGATACGCAGTATTTT

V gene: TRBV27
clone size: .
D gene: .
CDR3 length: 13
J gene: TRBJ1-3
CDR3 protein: CASSPRGGNTIYF
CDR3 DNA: TGTGCCAGCAGTCCCAGGGGTGGGAACACCATATATTTT

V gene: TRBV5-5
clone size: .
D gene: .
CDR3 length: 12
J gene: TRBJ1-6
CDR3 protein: CASGHTASPLHF
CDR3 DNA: TGTGCCAGCGGCCACACTGCATCACCCCTCCACTTT

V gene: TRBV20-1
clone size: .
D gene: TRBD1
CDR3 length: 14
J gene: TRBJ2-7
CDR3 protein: CSAPRDRVINEQYF
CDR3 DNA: TGCAGTGCTCCCCGGGACAGGGTTATTAACGAGCAGTACTTC

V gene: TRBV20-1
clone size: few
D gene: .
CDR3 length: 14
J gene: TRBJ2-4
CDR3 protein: CSAGPPRDENIQYF
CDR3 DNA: TGCAGTGCTGGCCCTCCTAGAGACGAAAACATTCAGTACTTC

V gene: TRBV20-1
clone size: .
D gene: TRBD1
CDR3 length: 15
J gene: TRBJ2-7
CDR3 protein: CSARDSETGSVQQYF
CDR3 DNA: TGCAGTGCTAGAGATTCCGAGACAGGGTCGGTCCAGCAGTACTTC

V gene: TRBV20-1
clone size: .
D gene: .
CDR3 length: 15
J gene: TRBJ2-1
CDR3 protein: CSAVEPVSGDNEQFF
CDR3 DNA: TGCAGCGCAGTTGAGCCCGTGTCTGGGGACAATGAGCAGTTCTTC

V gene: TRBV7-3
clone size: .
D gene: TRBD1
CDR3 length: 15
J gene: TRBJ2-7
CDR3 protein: CASSLVPGTAYEQYF
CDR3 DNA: TGTGCCAGCAGCTTAGTGCCCGGGACAGCCTACGAGCAGTACTTC

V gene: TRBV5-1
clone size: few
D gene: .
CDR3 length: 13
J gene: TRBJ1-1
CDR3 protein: CASSPEGQNVAFF
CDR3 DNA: TGCGCCAGCAGCCCGGAGGGCCAGAACGTGGCTTTCTTT

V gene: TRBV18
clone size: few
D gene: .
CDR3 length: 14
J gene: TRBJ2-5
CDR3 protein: CASSPTVSPETQYF
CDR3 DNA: TGTGCCAGCTCCCCCACAGTATCTCCAGAGACCCAGTACTTC

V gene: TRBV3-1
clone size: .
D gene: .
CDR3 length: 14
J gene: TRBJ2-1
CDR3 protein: CASSRISRNNEQFF
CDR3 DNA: TGTGCCAGCAGTCGAATCTCTAGAAACAATGAGCAGTTCTTC

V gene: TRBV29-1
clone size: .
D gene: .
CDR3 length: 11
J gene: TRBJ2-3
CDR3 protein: CSAGKADTQYF
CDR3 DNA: TGCAGCGCCGGGAAGGCAGATACGCAGTATTTT

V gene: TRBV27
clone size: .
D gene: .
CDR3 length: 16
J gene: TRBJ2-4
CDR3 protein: CASSPKRDKGKNIQYF
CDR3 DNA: TGTGCCAGCAGTCCCAAGCGAGACAAAGGCAAAAACATTCAGTACTTC

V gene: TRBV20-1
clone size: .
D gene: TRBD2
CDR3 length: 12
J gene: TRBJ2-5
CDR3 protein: CSARSGGETQYF
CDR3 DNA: TGCAGTGCTAGAAGCGGGGGGGAGACCCAGTACTTC

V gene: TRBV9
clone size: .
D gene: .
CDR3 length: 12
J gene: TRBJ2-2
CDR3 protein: CASSVGTGELFF
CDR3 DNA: TGTGCCAGCAGCGTGGGCACCGGGGAGCTGTTTTTT

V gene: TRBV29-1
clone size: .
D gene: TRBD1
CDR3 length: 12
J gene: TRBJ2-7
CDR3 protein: CSVGDRLYEQYF
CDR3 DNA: TGCAGCGTTGGGGACAGGCTTTACGAGCAGTACTTC

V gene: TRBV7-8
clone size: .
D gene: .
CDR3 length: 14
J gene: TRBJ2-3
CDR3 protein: CASSFRESRDTQYF
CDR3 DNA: TGTGCCAGCAGCTTTCGCGAGTCTAGAGATACGCAGTATTTT

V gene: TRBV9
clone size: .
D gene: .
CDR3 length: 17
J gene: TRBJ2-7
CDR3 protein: CASSVGAGPALLYEQYF
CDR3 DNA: TGTGCCAGCAGCGTAGGGGCAGGACCCGCTCTCCTCTACGAGCAGTACTTC

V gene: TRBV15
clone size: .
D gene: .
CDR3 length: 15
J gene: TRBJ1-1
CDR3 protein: CATSRGFQGNTEAFF
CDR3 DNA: TGTGCCACCAGCAGAGGATTTCAGGGAAACACTGAAGCTTTCTTT

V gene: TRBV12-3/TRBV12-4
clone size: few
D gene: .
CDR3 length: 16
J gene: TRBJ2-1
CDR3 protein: CASDEGWAVSYNEQFF
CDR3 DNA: TGTGCCAGCGATGAAGGTTGGGCGGTCTCCTACAATGAGCAGTTCTTC

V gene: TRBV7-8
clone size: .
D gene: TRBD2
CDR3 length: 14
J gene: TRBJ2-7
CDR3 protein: CASSSLAGAYEQYF
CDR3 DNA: TGTGCCAGCAGCTCCCTAGCGGGAGCCTACGAGCAGTACTTC

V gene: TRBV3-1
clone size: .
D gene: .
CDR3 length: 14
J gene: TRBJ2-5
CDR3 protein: CASSPPQGEETQYF
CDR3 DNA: TGTGCCAGCAGCCCCCCGCAAGGAGAAGAGACCCAGTACTTC

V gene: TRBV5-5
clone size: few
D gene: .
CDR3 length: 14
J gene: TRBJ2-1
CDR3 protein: CASSLVVGGYEQFF
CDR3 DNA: TGTGCCAGCAGCTTGGTCGTTGGAGGATATGAGCAGTTCTTC

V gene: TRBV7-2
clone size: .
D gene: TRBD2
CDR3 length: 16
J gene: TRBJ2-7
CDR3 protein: CASSYRGLAISYEQYF
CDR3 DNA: TGTGCCAGCAGCTACCGCGGACTAGCGATTTCCTACGAGCAGTACTTC

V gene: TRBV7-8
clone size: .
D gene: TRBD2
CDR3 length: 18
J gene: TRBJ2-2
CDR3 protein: CASSLESSGRVNTGELFF
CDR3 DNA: TGTGCCAGCAGCTTAGAGTCTAGCGGGAGGGTGAACACCGGGGAGCTGTTTTTT

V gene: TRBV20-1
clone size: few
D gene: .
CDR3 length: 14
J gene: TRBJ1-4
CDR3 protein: CSARDGAGDEKLFF
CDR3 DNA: TGCAGTGCTAGAGATGGGGCGGGGGATGAAAAACTGTTTTTT

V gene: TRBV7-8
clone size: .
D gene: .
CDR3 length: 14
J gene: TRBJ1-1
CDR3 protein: CASSSGGGSTEAFF
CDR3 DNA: TGTGCCAGCAGCTCGGGCGGGGGAAGCACTGAAGCTTTCTTT

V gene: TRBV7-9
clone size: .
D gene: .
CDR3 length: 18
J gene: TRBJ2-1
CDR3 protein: CASSVQGGGTKNYNEQFF
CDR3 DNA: TGTGCCAGCAGCGTACAGGGCGGAGGGACAAAGAATTACAATGAGCAGTTCTTC

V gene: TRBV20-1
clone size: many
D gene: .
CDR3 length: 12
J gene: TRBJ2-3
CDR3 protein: CSARVSGNTQYF
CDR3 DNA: TGCAGTGCTAGGGTTAGCGGAAATACGCAGTATTTT

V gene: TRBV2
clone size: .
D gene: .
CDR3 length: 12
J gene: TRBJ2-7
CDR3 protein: CASSVGLGEQYF
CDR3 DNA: TGTGCCAGCAGTGTTGGGTTGGGCGAGCAGTACTTC